This T cell receptor beta chain was observed in a study of PD-1 blockade in classical Hodgkin lymphoma. Assay used: immunoSEQ multiplex PCR; TCRdb lists only in-frame clones, some missing. The sample shows roughly 70,000 clones, over 55% of them seen only once. The CDR3 contains 15 residues. The V end lost 4 bases, the J end lost 8 bases, and 21 bases lay between the germline ends. The germline V gene encodes CDR1 SGDLS and CDR2 YYNGEE. Findings and limits, study-wide: By C4D1 there was a significant rise in CD4+ TCR diversity but not in CD8+ TCR diversity. Differences between repertoires have undefined causes, possibly disease activity or prior therapy. Similar baseline diversity was found in complete responders and newly diagnosed patients. Baseline TCR diversity was reportedly lower in newly diagnosed patients than in healthy donors. It was reported as lower still in relapsed/refractory patients.

On this clone: Its antigen is as yet unknown.

Every patient was affected by relapse after autologous stem cell transplantation, while exposure to brentuximab vedotin was not uniform. This clonotype originated in a human donor with classical Hodgkin lymphoma. Sequences were derived from peripheral blood mononuclear cells (PBMCs), sampled before the second cycle of nivolumab. The genes are TRBV9 and TRBJ1-2; perhaps TRBD1 as D (6 bases). DNA for the CDR3: TGTGCCAGCAGCCTCTACAGGGATTCGGCTAACGGCTACACCTTC. Its protein product is CASSLYRDSANGYTF.